This record covers a single T cell receptor (beta chain). This specimen comes from a study of breast tumors, draining lymph nodes, adjacent tissues. TCRdb reprocessed the multiplex PCR reads via MiXCR and lists one record per CDR3 protein. The sample gives about 180,000 distinct CDR3 sequences, approximately 30% of which show up once; around 4.5% is in the top ten. The lymph nodes were axillary draining lymph nodes from breast cancer patients. The V gene's germline CDR1 is MNHNY and CDR2 SVGAGI (reference sequence). This CDR3 is built from 15 residues. V lost 4 bases, J lost 7 bases, and 17 bases lay in between.

The sequencing sample was made of axillary lymph node tissue. This clonotype was obtained from a female donor with breast cancer. Some clones in this sample may be carry-over from other donors' samples. The chain employs TRBV6-6 and TRBJ2-1; D might be TRBD1 or TRBD2, each matching 5 bases. Here the CDR3 DNA reads TGTGCCAGCAGTTCGCCCCGGGGCCAACCTAATGAGCAGTTCTTC. This gives the protein CASSSPRGQPNEQFF.